This paragraph covers one T cell receptor beta chain sequence. Primers: 52 TRBV forward and 13 TRBJ reverse. Repertoires were generated with immunoSEQ multiplex PCR, while TCRdb's copy carries only in-frame clones and drops some. Here the sample spans tens of thousands of clones, over 85% being singletons. The sample is drawn from a study of regulatory T cells. Sequencing was performed on CD8+ T cells sorted from blood. The TCR sequence derives from a child aged 2 to 9 with CD3G deficiency.

The CDR3 loop is CASSLGAGEAFF. The CDR3 DNA sequence: TGTGCCAGCAGCTTAGGTGCAGGGGAGGCTTTCTTT. The gene calls are TRBV7-9 and TRBJ1-1; D is possibly TRBD1 (6 bases). This CDR3 has 12 residues. V was pared by 1 base and J by 11 bases, with 11 bases between. Per germline, CDR1 SEHNR and CDR2 FQNEAQ (reference sequence).